The 20 T cell receptor beta chains presented below share a single source sample, sequenced in a study of CD8+CD57+ T cells in acquired aplastic anemia. CDR3 and TCR beta VDJ profiling relied on genomic DNA as the template. TCRdb reprocessed the reads via MiXCR and lists one record per CDR3 protein. The sample carries about 180,000 distinct CDR3 sequences, around 48% recorded once. Sequencing involved patients with CD8+CD57+ cell expansion previously shown by flow cytometry. Sequencing was done on a sample of sorted CD4+, CD8+, or CD8+CD57+ T cells (not recorded which) from PBMCs. Source of these receptors: a human donor with aplastic anemia.

V is TRBV20-1 and J is TRBJ2-1; 8 nucleotides match TRBD1. The J segment lost 4 bases and the V segment lost 6 bases, leaving 8 bases of the junction unmatched. The germline gives CDR1 DFQATT, CDR2 SNEGSKA (reference sequence). There are 14 residues in the CDR3. The CDR3 DNA is TGCAGTGCCAAATCCGGGACAGGTTACAATGAGCAGTTCTTC. Translated, it gives CSAKSGTGYNEQFF.

This clonotype was seen more than once but under ten times. The chain links TRBV7-6 to TRBJ2-5; D not certain. The CDR3 is 13 amino acids. The V gene lost 5 bases and the J gene lost 2 bases, with 9 bases spanning the gap. Germline V gene data show CDR1 as SGHVS and CDR2 as FNYEAQ. Written as DNA, the CDR3 is TGTGCCAGCAGCCCTATGGTTCAAGAGACCCAGTACTTC. Protein product: CASSPMVQETQYF. Supplemented by reference TRBV7-6 and TRBJ2-5, the full variable domain reads GAGVSQSPRYKVTKRGQDVALRCDPISGHVSLYWYRQALGQGPEFLTYFNYEAQQDKSGLPNDRFSAERPEGSISTLTIQRTEQRDSAMYRCASSPMVQETQYFGPGTRLLVL.

This clonotype appeared many times. This chain links TRBV28 with TRBJ1-6; 8 bases align to TRBD1. Germline V gene data show CDR1 as MDHEN and CDR2 as SYDVKM. Losses at the gene ends were 7 bases for V and 4 bases for J; bases not matched to a gene: 6. The CDR3 loop spans 15 amino acids. The CDR3 region has the DNA TGTGCCAGCACAGGGGGCCAAGGATATAATTCACCCCTCCACTTT. Its translation: CASTGGQGYNSPLHF. The full variable domain, rest sourced from reference TRBV28 and TRBJ1-6, is DVKVTQSSRYLVKRTGEKVFLECVQDMDHENMFWYRQDPGLGLRLIYFSYDVKMKEKGDIPEGYSVSREKKERFSLILESASTNQTSMYLCASTGGQGYNSPLHFGNGTRLTVT.

J is TRBJ2-3 and V is TRBV4-1; TRBD1 aligns across 8 bases. The CDR3 is made up of 17 amino acids. CDR1 is MGHRA and CDR2 is YSYEKL in the germline V gene. The V segment lost 3 bases and the J segment 2 bases; nucleotides outside the gene matches: 10. The chain's CDR3 is CASSQRTGPLITDTQYF. In nucleotides, the CDR3 is TGCGCCAGCAGCCAGCGGACAGGGCCCCTTATCACAGATACGCAGTATTTT.

The chain carries TRBV10-3 and TRBJ2-7; D unresolved. CDR3 length: 13 amino acids. V was shortened by 4 bases and J by 3 bases, with 10 bases between the two germline ends. Looked up from germline, CDR1 is ENHRY and CDR2 is SYGVKD. CDR3 sequence: CAISATDGYEQYF. In DNA form, the CDR3 reads TGTGCCATCAGTGCGACGGACGGCTACGAGCAGTACTTC.

There are many counts of this clonotype. The chain links TRBV2 to TRBJ2-1, with TRBD1 identical over 9 bases. V was pared by 8 bases and J by 9 bases, with 8 bases of the junction left unmatched. The germline gives CDR1 SNHLY, CDR2 FYNNEI. The CDR3 covers 13 residues. CDR3 nucleotide sequence: TGTGCCAGCTCGGACAGGGGAGAGGGTGAGCAGTTCTTC. This codes for CASSDRGEGEQFF.

The genes are TRBV20-1 and TRBJ2-7; 11 bases align to TRBD2. CDR1 and CDR2 from the germline V gene are DFQATT and SNEGSKA (reference sequence). Trimming removed 3 bases from V and 4 bases from J; junction bases left unmatched: 8. The CDR3 runs to 15 residues. Written as DNA, the CDR3 is TGCAGTGCTAGCCCTAGCGGGGGGCATTTGTACGAGCAGTACTTC. Translated: CSASPSGGHLYEQYF.

This clonotype was observed once. This sequence joins TRBV9 and TRBJ2-5; the D call may be TRBD1 or TRBD2 (5 bases each). The V gene's germline CDR1 is SGDLS and CDR2 YYNGEE. Trimming took 0 bases from V and 4 from J, leaving 13 bases between them. The CDR3 contains 15 residues. In DNA, the CDR3 is TGTGCCAGCAGCGTAGGAGGGGTTAAGGGAGAGACCCAGTACTTC. Translated: CASSVGGVKGETQYF.

The chain recombines TRBV2 with TRBJ2-5; perhaps D is TRBD1 or TRBD2 (6 bases each). There are 13 residues in the CDR3. The germline gives CDR1 SNHLY, CDR2 FYNNEI. V was pared by 7 bases and J by 5 bases, with 14 bases between. CDR3 bases: TGTGCCAGCATGCGGGACACTGGGGAGACCCAGTACTTC. Protein: CASMRDTGETQYF.

This clonotype was detected ten times or more. J is TRBJ2-1 and V is TRBV7-2; 7 bases are a match to TRBD2. The CDR3 has 14 amino acids. With 5 bases clipped from V and 5 bases from J, the junction kept 6 bases outside the gene matches. In germline, CDR1 is SGHTA, CDR2 FQGNSA. The CDR3 loop reads CASSPGLVNNEQFF. The DNA for the CDR3 is TGTGCCAGCAGCCCCGGACTAGTCAACAATGAGCAGTTCTTC.

The chain carries TRBV7-2 and TRBJ1-1, with no clear D. The V end lost 9 bases, the J end lost 1 base, and 9 bases lay between the germline ends. This CDR3 has 12 amino acids. CDR1 SGHTA and CDR2 FQGNSA come from the germline V gene. The CDR3: CASPDPNTEAFF. The DNA of the CDR3 is TGTGCCAGTCCGGACCCGAACACTGAAGCTTTCTTT. The variable domain in full, with the rest retrieved from reference TRBV7-2 and TRBJ1-1, is GAGVSQSPSNKVTEKGKDVELRCDPISGHTALYWYRQSLGQGLEFLIYFQGNSAPDKSGLPSDRFSAERTGGSVSTLTIQRTQQEDSAVYLCASPDPNTEAFFGQGTRLTVV.

With respect to this clonotype: Given a much more abundant clone one base away, this may be a read error. The chain uses TRBV10-3 and TRBJ2-7, with TRBD2 identical over 9 bases. Trimming removed 11 bases from V and 5 bases from J; junction bases left unmatched: 13. The CDR3 runs to 14 residues. Germline assignment: CDR1 ENHRY and CDR2 SYGVKD. The CDR3 loop reads CAVGRGGGDHEQYF. The CDR3 region has the DNA TGTGCCGTCGGTCGGGGCGGGGGGGACCACGAGCAGTACTTC.

This chain links TRBV11-2 with TRBJ1-2; 8 bases fit TRBD1. CDR3 size: 17 residues. Germline V lookup: CDR1 SGHAT, CDR2 FQNNGV. Unmatched junction bases numbered 9, after V lost 1 base and J lost 2 bases. CDR3 coding DNA: TGTGCCAGCAGCTTAGGAGCAGGGGGCTGGGTGAACTATGGCTACACCTTC. Its protein product is CASSLGAGGWVNYGYTF.

This clonotype turned up a few times. The chain uses TRBV18 and TRBJ2-2, with D perhaps matching TRBD1 (5 bases). V shed 0 bases and J shed 3 bases, with 8 bases lying between them. The V gene's germline CDR1 is KGHSH and CDR2 LQKENI. The CDR3 has 15 amino acids. The CDR3 nucleotides are TGTGCCAGCTCACCACCGGGGCTACACACCGGGGAGCTGTTTTTT. Translation gives CASSPPGLHTGELFF.

This clonotype showed up many times. The rearrangement links TRBV5-1 to TRBJ2-5, with 8 positions matching TRBD1. V dropped 0 bases and J dropped 1; count of bases not matched to a gene: 5. CDR1 SGHRS and CDR2 YFSETQ come from the germline V gene. The CDR3 length is 16 residues. As DNA, the CDR3 is TGCGCCAGCAGCTTGGGGACAGGGCGGCGCCAAGAGACCCAGTACTTC. It yields the protein CASSLGTGRRQETQYF.

The chain employs TRBV5-4 and TRBJ1-5, with a possible D match to TRBD1 (6 bases). Trimming took 2 bases from V and 7 from J, leaving 19 bases between them. Germline V gene data show CDR1 as SGHNT and CDR2 as YYREEE (reference sequence). The CDR3 sequence is 16 residues long. The CDR3 coding sequence is TGTGCCAGCAGCTTCCGAGTTGGGCAGGGGAAACAGCCCCAGCATTTT. Residues: CASSFRVGQGKQPQHF.

V is TRBV6-5 and J is TRBJ2-7; 8 bases match TRBD1. Trimming cost V 6 bases and J 0 bases; bases outside gene matches: 7. This CDR3 comprises 15 residues. Germline-derived CDR1 and CDR2 are MNHEY and SVGAGI. The CDR3 DNA reads TGTGCCAGCAGCTACGGGCAGGGGGCCTCCTACGAGCAGTACTTC. Protein: CASSYGQGASYEQYF.

The CDR3 sequence is CSASEQFEQFF. The CDR3 nucleotides read TGCAGTGCTAGCGAGCAGTTCGAGCAGTTCTTC. The genes are TRBV20-1 and TRBJ2-1, with D unclear. V gave up 3 bases and J gave up 10 bases, with 10 bases separating them. This CDR3 spans 11 amino acids. CDR1 and CDR2 (germline): DFQATT, SNEGSKA (reference sequence).

This clonotype was found once. This may stem from a read error, because a much larger clone lies one nucleotide away. The chain links TRBV24-1 to TRBJ1-6; a weak D match, TRBD1 (5 bases). CDR1 KGHDR and CDR2 SFDVKD come from the germline V gene. The V and J ends lost 7 bases and 10 bases respectively, with 16 bases between them. The CDR3 totals 14 residues. CDR3 region: CATSSGTGGSPLHF. DNA of the CDR3: TGTGCCACCAGCTCCGGGACGGGTGGCTCACCCCTCCACTTT.

V gene TRBV2 combines with J gene TRBJ1-1, with D perhaps matching TRBD1 (6 bases). V lost 6 bases and J lost 4, with 12 bases in between. CDR3 length equals 13 residues. CDR1 and CDR2 from the germline V gene are SNHLY and FYNNEI. CDR3 loop: CASSRGEGTEAFF. The CDR3 nucleotides are TGTGCCAGCAGCAGGGGTGAGGGCACTGAAGCTTTCTTT.